The 16 T cell receptor beta chains below come from one sample, sequenced in a study of cytomegalovirus exposure and HLA in healthy donors. Researchers ran the PCR with 60 Vbeta and 13 Jbeta primers. Clones were read by immunoSEQ multiplex PCR, and TCRdb kept only the in-frame ones, dropping some. The data show about 160,000 clones, with 75% to 90% seen just once and 1.9% held by the top ten. The specimen was PBMCs. Receptor source: a woman aged 18 to 35 in good health and CMV-seronegative.

As regards this clone: An end of the junction does not agree with germline; a read error may underlie this. In the same sample, other DNA sequences code for this CDR3. V usage is TRBV28 and J usage is TRBJ1-2, with a weak D call TRBD1 (6 bases). There are 15 residues in the CDR3. Germline loops: CDR1 MDHEN, CDR2 SYDVKM. Written as DNA, the CDR3 is TGTGCCAGCAGCTACAATGGGCCCAGGGGCTATGGTTACACCTTC. Translating it yields CASSYNGPRGYGYTF.

This chain connects TRBV6-1 to TRBJ2-3; 9 nucleotides line up with TRBD1. From germline, CDR1 is MNHNS and CDR2 SASEGT. CDR3 length equals 15 residues. V lost 3 bases to trimming and J lost 5 bases; unmatched junction nucleotides: 6. The DNA for the CDR3 is TGTGCCAGCAGTGATATGGGACAGGGAAGAGATACGCAGTATTTT. As protein: CASSDMGQGRDTQYF.

The gene calls are TRBV5-1 and TRBJ1-1, with D unresolved. The CDR3 runs to 14 residues. V lost 2 bases and J 3 bases, leaving 11 bases between the germline ends. Germline CDR1 and CDR2: SGHRS and YFSETQ. CDR3 amino acids: CASSFRGEDTEAFF. The CDR3 nucleotides are TGCGCCAGCAGCTTTCGAGGAGAGGACACTGAAGCTTTCTTT.

This sequence joins TRBV11-2 and TRBJ1-1; tentatively, D is TRBD1 (6 bases). The CDR3 is made up of 14 amino acids. Trimming shortened V by 1 base and J by 1 base, and 7 bases separated the two germline ends. CDR1 is SGHAT, CDR2 FQNNGV, per germline. Written as DNA, the CDR3 is TGTGCCAGCAGCTTAGCAGGGGAGAACACTGAAGCTTTCTTT. It is translated as CASSLAGENTEAFF.

V is TRBV7-9 and J is TRBJ2-1; perhaps TRBD2 as D (5 bases). Trimming left V 5 bases short and J 15 bases short, with 17 bases between. The CDR3 runs to 12 residues. Germline V gene data show CDR1 as SEHNR and CDR2 as FQNEAQ (reference sequence). The CDR3 coding sequence is TGTGCCAGCAGCGACCTTAGCGCGTCGTCGTTCTTC. It is translated as CASSDLSASSFF.

This clone was picked up a small number of times. The rearrangement links TRBV6-1 to TRBJ1-5; D remains unclear. CDR1 and CDR2 (germline): MNHNS, SASEGT. Trimming stripped 6 bases from V and 0 bases from J, with 9 bases between. CDR3 length: 14 residues. The CDR3 DNA follows: TGTGCCAGCAGCCTAGTCGATAGCAATCAGCCCCAGCATTTT. Amino acids: CASSLVDSNQPQHF.

J is TRBJ2-1 and V is TRBV7-9, with TRBD1 as a possible D gene (6 bases). From germline, CDR1 is SEHNR and CDR2 FQNEAQ (reference sequence). Trimming removed 2 bases at V and 4 bases at J, with 12 bases between. The length of the CDR3 is 15 residues. The CDR3 loop reads CASSLLPDSYNEQFF. CDR3 in DNA: TGTGCCAGCAGCTTACTCCCGGACAGTTACAATGAGCAGTTCTTC.

The rearrangement links TRBV5-1 to TRBJ1-2; TRBD1 matches at 7 bases. CDR1 is SGHRS and CDR2 is YFSETQ in the germline V gene. J gave up 8 bases and V 1 base, and 8 bases lay outside the gene matches. This CDR3 has 14 residues. CDR3 residues: CASSLNRDSRGYTF. CDR3 coding DNA: TGCGCCAGCAGCTTGAACCGGGACAGCCGGGGCTACACCTTC.

This chain links TRBV2 with TRBJ1-3; D perhaps matches TRBD1 (5 bases). This CDR3 spans 14 amino acids. Deletions cut 5 bases from V and 0 bases from J, with 8 bases between. The germline V gene encodes CDR1 SNHLY and CDR2 FYNNEI. The CDR3 DNA follows: TGTGCCAGCAGTACAGGCTACTCTGGAAACACCATATATTTT. Its protein product is CASSTGYSGNTIYF.

A word on this clone: This specimen includes other DNA sequences encoding the same CDR3. The chain couples TRBV19 to TRBJ1-1; perhaps TRBD1 as D (5 bases). Trimming took off 3 bases at V and 1 base at J, with 6 bases between the two ends. The CDR3 is 13 residues long. Looked up from germline, CDR1 is LNHDA and CDR2 is SQIVND (reference sequence). The CDR3 DNA follows: TGTGCCAGTAGTATTCAGGGGAACACTGAAGCTTTCTTT. It encodes CASSIQGNTEAFF.

This clone has just a few counts. The chain links TRBV5-1 to TRBJ2-7, with 14 bases that match TRBD2. Germline CDR1 SGHRS, CDR2 YFSETQ. This CDR3 is 15 amino acids long. Trimming took 4 bases from V and 6 from J; bases not matched to a gene: 6. Here the CDR3 DNA reads TGCGCCAGCAGCAGGGGACTAGCGGGAGACAGCGAGCAGTACTTC. Protein product: CASSRGLAGDSEQYF. The full variable domain, its missing parts supplied by reference TRBV5-1 and TRBJ2-7, is KAGVTQTPRYLIKTRGQQVTLSCSPISGHRSVSWYQQTPGQGLQFLFEYFSETQRNKGNFPGRFSGRQFSNSRSEMNVSTLELGDSALYLCASSRGLAGDSEQYFGPGTRLTVT.

The gene calls are TRBV28 and TRBJ1-2, with 9 bases that match TRBD1. The CDR3 covers 18 residues. CDR1 and CDR2 from the germline V gene are MDHEN and SYDVKM. V gave up 7 bases and J gave up 8 bases; unmatched junction bases: 23. The DNA of the CDR3 is TGTGCCAGCATTCGTGCCCCCCTTCCGGGACAGGGTAAACGAGGCTACACCTTC. The encoded protein is CASIRAPLPGQGKRGYTF.

The count of this clone is one. The CDR3 loop reads CAISESEGSSYEQYF. In DNA form, the CDR3 reads TGTGCCATCAGTGAGTCGGAAGGGAGCTCCTACGAGCAGTACTTC. The rearrangement joins TRBV10-3 to TRBJ2-7; tentatively, D is TRBD2 (5 bases). Looked up from germline, CDR1 is ENHRY and CDR2 is SYGVKD. The V end lost 0 bases, the J end lost 0 bases, and 9 bases lay between the germline ends. The CDR3 spans 15 residues.

J is TRBJ1-1 and V is TRBV19; D remains ambiguous. V shed 6 bases and J shed 0 bases, with 14 bases lying between them. Germline CDR1 LNHDA, CDR2 SQIVND (reference sequence). This CDR3 is built from 15 residues. CDR3 in amino acids: CASSFFGYMNTEAFF. The CDR3, as DNA: TGTGCCAGTAGCTTTTTCGGGTATATGAACACTGAAGCTTTCTTT.

This clone has only one observation. This chain uses TRBV7-9 with TRBJ2-7; D might be TRBD1 (6 bases). This CDR3 contains 15 residues. V was pared by 1 base and J by 3 bases, with 13 bases between. Per germline, CDR1 SEHNR and CDR2 FQNEAQ (reference sequence). CDR3 protein: CASSLVAQGGYEQYF. The CDR3 bases are TGTGCCAGCAGCTTAGTAGCACAGGGTGGCTACGAGCAGTACTTC. The full variable domain, with the rest looked up from reference TRBV7-9 and TRBJ2-7, is DTGVSQNPRHKITKRGQNVTFRCDPISEHNRLYWYRQTLGQGPEFLTYFQNEAQLEKSRLLSDRFSAERPKGSFSTLEIQRTEQGDSAMYLCASSLVAQGGYEQYFGPGTRLTVT.

V usage is TRBV6-5 and J usage is TRBJ1-3; 8 bases fit TRBD1. The J segment lost 3 bases and the V segment lost 7 bases, leaving 5 bases of the junction unmatched. The CDR3 covers 14 residues. Per the germline V gene, CDR1 is MNHEY and CDR2 is SVGAGI. CDR3 residues: CASKTGARGNTIYF. The CDR3 bases are TGTGCCAGCAAGACAGGGGCGCGTGGAAACACCATATATTTT.